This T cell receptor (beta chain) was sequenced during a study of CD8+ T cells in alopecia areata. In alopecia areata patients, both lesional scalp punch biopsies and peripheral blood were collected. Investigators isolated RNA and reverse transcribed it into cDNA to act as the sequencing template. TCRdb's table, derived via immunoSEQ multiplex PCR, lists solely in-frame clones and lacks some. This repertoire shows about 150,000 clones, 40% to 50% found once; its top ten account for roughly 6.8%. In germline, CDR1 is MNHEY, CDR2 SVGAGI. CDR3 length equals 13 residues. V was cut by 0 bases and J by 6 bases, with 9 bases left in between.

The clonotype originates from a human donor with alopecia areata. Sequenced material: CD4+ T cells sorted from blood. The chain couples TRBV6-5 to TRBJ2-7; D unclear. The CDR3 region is CASSYSWGGEQYF. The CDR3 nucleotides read TGTGCCAGCAGTTACTCGTGGGGTGGCGAGCAGTACTTC.